One sample yielded the 14 T cell receptor beta chains listed below, sequenced in a study of cytomegalovirus exposure and HLA in healthy donors. 60 Vbeta and 13 Jbeta primers were used in PCR. The table came from immunoSEQ multiplex PCR; TCRdb's copy has only in-frame clones and leaves some out. Of some 150,000 clones listed, 65% to 85% are singletons. The sample consisted of PBMCs. These receptors all come from a man aged 45-65 years in good health and CMV-seronegative.

The chain carries TRBV14 and TRBJ2-2; D may be TRBD2 (5 bases). V was trimmed by 1 base and J by 5 bases, leaving 14 bases between them. This CDR3 is built from 16 residues. Germline V gene lookup returns CDR1 SGHDN and CDR2 FVKESK. DNA for the CDR3: TGTGCCAGCAGCCAAGGGGTCGGGATGGGGACCGGGGAGCTGTTTTTT. It codes for CASSQGVGMGTGELFF.

This chain joins TRBV7-9 and TRBJ1-1; D is ambiguous. The germline CDR1 and CDR2 sequences are SEHNR and FQNEAQ (reference sequence). The CDR3 covers 12 residues. Trimming took off 2 bases at V and 6 bases at J, with 7 bases between the two ends. The CDR3 DNA is TGTGCCAGCAGCTTATCCCCTTCTGAAGCTTTCTTT. Its protein product is CASSLSPSEAFF.

The V call is TRBV12-5, the J call TRBJ1-4, with TRBD1 identical over 9 bases. The ends lost 2 bases at V and 0 bases at J; junction bases unmatched: 13. Germline loops: CDR1 LGHNT, CDR2 FRNRAP. The length of the CDR3 is 20 residues. The CDR3 nucleotides read TGTGCTAGTGGTTTGCCTCTAACGGGACAGGGTCCTGCAACTAATGAAAAACTGTTTTTT. As protein: CASGLPLTGQGPATNEKLFF.

This clone was seen only a few times. The genes are TRBV5-1 and TRBJ2-5; 13 bases fit TRBD2. The V segment lost 3 bases and the J segment 9 bases; nucleotides outside the gene matches: 5. Per the germline V gene, CDR1 is SGHRS and CDR2 is YFSETQ. The CDR3 is made up of 14 amino acids. This CDR3 reads CASSWGGTSGAQYF. Here the CDR3 DNA reads TGCGCCAGCAGCTGGGGGGGGACTAGCGGGGCCCAGTACTTC.

V gene TRBV7-9 combines with J gene TRBJ2-1, with D perhaps TRBD2 (6 bases). Germline assignment: CDR1 SEHNR and CDR2 FQNEAQ (reference sequence). Trimming removed 5 bases from V and 9 bases from J, with 20 bases in between. This CDR3 comprises 15 residues. The CDR3 DNA is TGTGCCAGCAGCGCCCAGTCGAGGCTCGGGGGTGAGCAGTTCTTC. Amino acid sequence: CASSAQSRLGGEQFF.

In DNA, the CDR3 is TGTGCCAGCAGCTTTGGGACAGGGGGCTCTGGAAACACCATATATTTT. Its translation: CASSFGTGGSGNTIYF. J is TRBJ1-3 and V is TRBV5-4, with 11 bases that match TRBD1. V shed 2 bases, J shed 0 bases, and the junction held 1 base outside the gene matches. This CDR3 spans 16 amino acids. CDR1 is SGHNT and CDR2 is YYREEE in the germline V gene (reference sequence). Drawing the rest from reference TRBV5-4 and TRBJ1-3, the complete variable domain is ETGVTQSPTHLIKTRGQQVTLRCSSQSGHNTVSWYQQALGQGPQFIFQYYREEENGRGNFPPRFSGLQFPNYSSELNVNALELDDSALYLCASSFGTGGSGNTIYFGEGSWLTVV.

The J gene is TRBJ1-2, the V gene TRBV9, with 10 nucleotides matching TRBD1. CDR3 size: 15 residues. Germline CDR1 SGDLS, CDR2 YYNGEE. The V and J ends lost 1 base and 2 bases, in that order; junction bases with no gene match: 2. The CDR3 DNA reads as TGTGCCAGCAGCGTAACGGGACAGGGGAACTATGGCTACACCTTC. Encoded protein: CASSVTGQGNYGYTF. The entire variable domain, with the rest obtained from reference TRBV9 and TRBJ1-2, is as follows: DSGVTQTPKHLITATGQRVTLRCSPRSGDLSVYWYQQSLDQGLQFLIQYYNGEERAKGNILERFSAQQFPDLHSELNLSSLELGDSALYFCASSVTGQGNYGYTFGSGTRLTVV.

The V and J genes are TRBV6-5 and TRBJ2-2; 7 bases match TRBD2. CDR3 length equals 13 residues. Germline CDR1 and CDR2: MNHEY and SVGAGI. With 5 bases clipped from V and 6 bases from J, the junction kept 3 bases outside the gene matches. CDR3 sequence reads: CASSGGVAGELFF. CDR3 DNA sequence: TGTGCCAGCAGTGGGGGGGTGGCCGGGGAGCTGTTTTTT.

The V call is TRBV7-2, the J call TRBJ2-3, with 7 bases matching TRBD2. This CDR3 is built from 14 residues. Trimming removed 2 bases from V and 5 bases from J; junction bases left unmatched: 4. Per the germline V gene, CDR1 is SGHTA and CDR2 is FQGNSA. The CDR3 bases are TGTGCCAGCAGCTTAACGCGGGGGAGAGATACGCAGTATTTT. It is translated as CASSLTRGRDTQYF.

The rearrangement uses TRBV11-2 and TRBJ1-5, with a possible D match to TRBD1 (5 bases). The CDR3 runs to 15 residues. V was trimmed by 1 base and J by 3 bases, leaving 10 bases between them. Germline CDR1 SGHAT, CDR2 FQNNGV. CDR3 coding DNA: TGTGCCAGCAGCTTAGTGGTGGGGCCCAATCAGCCCCAGCATTTT. It is translated as CASSLVVGPNQPQHF.

This clone came up a few times. The chain is built from TRBV6-6 and TRBJ2-7; D remains ambiguous. The CDR3 totals 13 residues. CDR1 and CDR2 (germline): MNHNY, SVGAGI (reference sequence). The V gene lost 8 bases and the J gene lost 4 bases, with 15 bases spanning the gap. The CDR3 region is CASSYALVYEQYF. For the CDR3, the DNA is TGTGCCAGCTCCTACGCGTTGGTATACGAGCAGTACTTC.

This clone was counted a single time. The V gene is TRBV7-8, the J gene TRBJ2-7; TRBD2 matches 11 bases. Germline V gene sequence: CDR1 SGHVS, CDR2 FQNEAQ. J gave up 7 bases and V 0 bases, and 8 bases lay outside the gene matches. The CDR3 has 16 residues. CDR3 residues: CASSLAASGGRGEQYF. In nucleotides, the CDR3 is TGTGCCAGCAGCTTAGCCGCTAGCGGGGGGCGGGGGGAGCAGTACTTC.

The rearrangement joins TRBV6-1 to TRBJ2-7; 8 positions agree with TRBD1. V shed 6 bases, J shed 5 bases, and the junction held 6 bases outside the gene matches. In germline, CDR1 is MNHNS, CDR2 SASEGT. The length of the CDR3 is 13 residues. The CDR3 bases are TGTGCCAGCAGGGGGACAGGCCTGGACGAGCAGTACTTC. Its protein product is CASRGTGLDEQYF.

The chain joins TRBV27 to TRBJ1-2; D gene ambiguous. The CDR3 totals 14 residues. The germline V gene has CDR1 MNHEY and CDR2 SMNVEV (reference sequence). Trimming cost V 6 bases and J 8 bases, with 19 bases left between them. CDR3 nucleotide sequence: TGTGCCAGCAGCAGGAATGCCTTCCCTGGAGGCTACACCTTC. Translating it yields CASSRNAFPGGYTF.